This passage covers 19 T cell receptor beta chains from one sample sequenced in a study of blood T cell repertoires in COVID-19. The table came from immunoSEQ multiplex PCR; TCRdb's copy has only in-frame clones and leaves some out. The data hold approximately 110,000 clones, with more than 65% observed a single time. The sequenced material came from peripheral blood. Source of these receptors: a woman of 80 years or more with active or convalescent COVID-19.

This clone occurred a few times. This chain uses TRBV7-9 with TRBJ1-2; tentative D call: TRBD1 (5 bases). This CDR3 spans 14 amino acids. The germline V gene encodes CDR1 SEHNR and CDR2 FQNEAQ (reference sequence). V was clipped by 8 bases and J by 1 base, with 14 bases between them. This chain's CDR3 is CASEAGRDNYGYTF. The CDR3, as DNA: TGTGCCAGCGAAGCGGGGCGAGATAACTATGGCTACACCTTC.

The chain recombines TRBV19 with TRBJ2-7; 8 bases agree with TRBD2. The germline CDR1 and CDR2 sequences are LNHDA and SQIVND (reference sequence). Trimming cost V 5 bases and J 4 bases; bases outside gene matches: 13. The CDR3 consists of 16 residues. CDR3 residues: CASSPRTSRRSYEQYF. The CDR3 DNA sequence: TGTGCCAGTAGTCCCAGGACTAGCCGCCGATCTTACGAGCAGTACTTC.

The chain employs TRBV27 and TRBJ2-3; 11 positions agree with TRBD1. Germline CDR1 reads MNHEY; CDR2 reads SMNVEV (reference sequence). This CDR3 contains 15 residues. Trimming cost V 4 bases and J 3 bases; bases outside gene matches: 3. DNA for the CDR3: TGTGCCAGCAGTTGGGGGACAGGGGGGACAGATACGCAGTATTTT. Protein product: CASSWGTGGTDTQYF.

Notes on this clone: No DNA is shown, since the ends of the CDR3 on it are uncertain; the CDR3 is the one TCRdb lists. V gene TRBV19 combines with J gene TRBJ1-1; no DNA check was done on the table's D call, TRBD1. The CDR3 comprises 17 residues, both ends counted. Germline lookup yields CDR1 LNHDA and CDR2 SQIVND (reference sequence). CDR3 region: CASTSGTARRRNTEAFF.

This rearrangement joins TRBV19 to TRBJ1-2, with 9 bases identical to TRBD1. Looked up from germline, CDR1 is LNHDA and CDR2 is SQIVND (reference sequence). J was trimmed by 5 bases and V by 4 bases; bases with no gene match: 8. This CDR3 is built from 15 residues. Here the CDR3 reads CASSNRDRELYGYTF. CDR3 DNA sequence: TGTGCCAGTAGTAACCGGGACAGGGAGCTATATGGCTACACCTTC.

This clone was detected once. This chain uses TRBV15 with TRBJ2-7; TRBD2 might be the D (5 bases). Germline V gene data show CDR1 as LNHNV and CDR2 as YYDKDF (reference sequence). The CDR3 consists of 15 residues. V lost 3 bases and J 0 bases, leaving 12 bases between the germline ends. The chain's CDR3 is CATSSPQRPSYEQYF. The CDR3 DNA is TGTGCCACCAGCAGTCCTCAGCGGCCCTCCTACGAGCAGTACTTC.

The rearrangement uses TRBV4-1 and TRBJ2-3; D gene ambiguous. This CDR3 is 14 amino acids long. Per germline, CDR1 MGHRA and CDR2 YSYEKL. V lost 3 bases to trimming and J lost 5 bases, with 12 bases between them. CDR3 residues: CASSHSPLRDTQYF. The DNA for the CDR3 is TGCGCCAGCAGCCATTCCCCCCTCAGAGATACGCAGTATTTT.

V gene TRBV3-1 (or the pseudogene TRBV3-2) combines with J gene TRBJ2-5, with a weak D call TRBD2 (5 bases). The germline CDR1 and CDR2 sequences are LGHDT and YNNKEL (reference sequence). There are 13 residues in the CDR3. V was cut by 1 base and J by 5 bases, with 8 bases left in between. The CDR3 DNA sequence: TGTGCCAGCAGCCAAGGGAGGAGCGAGACCCAGTACTTC. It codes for CASSQGRSETQYF.

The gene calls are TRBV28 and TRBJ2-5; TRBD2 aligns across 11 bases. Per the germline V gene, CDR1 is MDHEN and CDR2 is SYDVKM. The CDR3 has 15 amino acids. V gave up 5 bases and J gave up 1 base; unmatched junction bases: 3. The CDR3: CASSVGTSGQETQYF. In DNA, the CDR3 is TGTGCCAGCAGTGTCGGGACTAGCGGCCAAGAGACCCAGTACTTC. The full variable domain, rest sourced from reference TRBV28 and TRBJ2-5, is DVKVTQSSRYLVKRTGEKVFLECVQDMDHENMFWYRQDPGLGLRLIYFSYDVKMKEKGDIPEGYSVSREKKERFSLILESASTNQTSMYLCASSVGTSGQETQYFGPGTRLLVL.

The CDR3 here is CASSAARDRGSEAFF. The CDR3 nucleotides read TGTGCCAGCAGCGCGGCCCGGGACAGGGGCAGTGAAGCTTTCTTT. V gene TRBV11-1 combines with J gene TRBJ1-1; the match to TRBD1 covers 10 bases. This CDR3 has 15 amino acids. Germline loops: CDR1 SGHAT, CDR2 FQDESV (reference sequence). V was clipped by 5 bases and J by 7 bases; unmatched bases: 10.

CDR3 amino acids: CASSLGTIETQYF. The CDR3, as DNA: TGTGCCAGCAGCTTAGGGACTATCGAGACCCAGTACTTC. The gene calls are TRBV7-9 and TRBJ2-5; possibly TRBD2 for D (6 bases). CDR3 length equals 13 residues. Germline V gene sequence: CDR1 SEHNR, CDR2 FQNEAQ (reference sequence). V lost 1 base to trimming and J lost 5 bases, with 8 bases between them.

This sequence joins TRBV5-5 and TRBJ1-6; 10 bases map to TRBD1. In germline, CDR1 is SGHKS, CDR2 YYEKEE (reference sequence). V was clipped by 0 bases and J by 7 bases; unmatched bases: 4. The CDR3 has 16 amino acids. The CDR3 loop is CASSLEPGQGNSPLHF. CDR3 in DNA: TGTGCCAGCAGCTTGGAGCCGGGACAGGGGAATTCACCCCTCCACTTT.

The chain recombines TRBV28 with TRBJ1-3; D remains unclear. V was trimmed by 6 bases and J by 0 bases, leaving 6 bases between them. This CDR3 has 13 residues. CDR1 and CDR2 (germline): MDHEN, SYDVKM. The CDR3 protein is CASSRSSGNTIYF. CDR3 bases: TGTGCCAGCAGCCGTAGCTCTGGAAACACCATATATTTT.

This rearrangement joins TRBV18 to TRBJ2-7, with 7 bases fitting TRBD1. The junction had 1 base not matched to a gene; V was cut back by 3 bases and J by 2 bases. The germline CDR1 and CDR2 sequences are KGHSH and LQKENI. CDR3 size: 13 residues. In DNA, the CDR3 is TGTGCCAGCTCACCCGGGACAGCCTACGAGCAGTACTTC. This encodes CASSPGTAYEQYF.

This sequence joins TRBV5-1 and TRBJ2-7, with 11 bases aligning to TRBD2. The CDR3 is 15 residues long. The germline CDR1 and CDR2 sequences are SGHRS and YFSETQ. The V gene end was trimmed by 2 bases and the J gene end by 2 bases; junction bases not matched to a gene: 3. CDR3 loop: CASSLTSGGPYEQYF. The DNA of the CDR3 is TGCGCCAGCAGCTTAACTAGCGGGGGACCCTACGAGCAGTACTTC.

DNA of the CDR3: TGTGCCATCAGCCCGGACAGGGGACGAGAGCAGTACTTC. It encodes CAISPDRGREQYF. V gene TRBV10-3 combines with J gene TRBJ2-7; 9 nucleotides agree with TRBD1. Germline V gives CDR1 ENHRY, CDR2 SYGVKD. With V trimmed by 6 bases and J by 7 bases, 7 bases remained unmatched. The CDR3 spans 13 residues.

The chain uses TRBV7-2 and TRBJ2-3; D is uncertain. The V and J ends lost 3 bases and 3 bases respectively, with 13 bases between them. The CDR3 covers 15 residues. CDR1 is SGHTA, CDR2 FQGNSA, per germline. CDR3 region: CASSFSLSSTDTQYF. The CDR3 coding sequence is TGTGCCAGCAGCTTTTCTCTTTCGAGTACAGATACGCAGTATTTT. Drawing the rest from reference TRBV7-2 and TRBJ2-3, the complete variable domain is GAGVSQSPSNKVTEKGKDVELRCDPISGHTALYWYRQSLGQGLEFLIYFQGNSAPDKSGLPSDRFSAERTGGSVSTLTIQRTQQEDSAVYLCASSFSLSSTDTQYFGPGTRLTVL.

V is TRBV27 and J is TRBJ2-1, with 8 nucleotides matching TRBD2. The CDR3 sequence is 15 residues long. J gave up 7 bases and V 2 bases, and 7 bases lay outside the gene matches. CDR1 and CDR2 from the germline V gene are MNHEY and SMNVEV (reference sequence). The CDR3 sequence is CASSLRAGVFNEQFF. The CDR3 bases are TGTGCCAGCAGTTTAAGAGCGGGAGTCTTTAATGAGCAGTTCTTC.

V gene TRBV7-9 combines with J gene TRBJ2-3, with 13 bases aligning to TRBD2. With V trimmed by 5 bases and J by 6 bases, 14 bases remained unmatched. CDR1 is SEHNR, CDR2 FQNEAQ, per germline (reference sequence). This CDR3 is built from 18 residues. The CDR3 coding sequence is TGTGCCAGCAGCCCTTCTTTTTGGACTAGCGGGAGTGCCGATACGCAGTATTTT. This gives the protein CASSPSFWTSGSADTQYF.